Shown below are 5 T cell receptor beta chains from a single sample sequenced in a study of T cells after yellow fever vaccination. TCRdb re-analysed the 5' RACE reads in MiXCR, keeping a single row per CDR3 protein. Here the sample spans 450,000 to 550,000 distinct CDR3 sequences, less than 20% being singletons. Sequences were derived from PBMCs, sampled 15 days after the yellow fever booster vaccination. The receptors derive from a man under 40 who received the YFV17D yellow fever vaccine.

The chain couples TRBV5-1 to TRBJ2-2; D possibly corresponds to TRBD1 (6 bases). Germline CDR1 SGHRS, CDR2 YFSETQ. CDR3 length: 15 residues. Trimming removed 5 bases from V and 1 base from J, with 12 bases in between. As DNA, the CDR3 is TGCGCCAGCAGTTACAGGGTCGGGAACACCGGGGAGCTGTTTTTT. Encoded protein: CASSYRVGNTGELFF.

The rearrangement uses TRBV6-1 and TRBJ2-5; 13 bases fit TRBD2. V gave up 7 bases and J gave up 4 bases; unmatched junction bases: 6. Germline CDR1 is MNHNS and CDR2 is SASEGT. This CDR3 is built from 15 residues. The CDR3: CASNQLAGGVETQYF. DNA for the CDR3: TGTGCCAGCAACCAACTAGCGGGAGGGGTAGAGACCCAGTACTTC.

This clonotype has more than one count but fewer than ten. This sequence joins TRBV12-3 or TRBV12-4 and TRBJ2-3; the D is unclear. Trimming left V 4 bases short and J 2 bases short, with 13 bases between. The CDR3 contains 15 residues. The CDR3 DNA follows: TGTGCCAGCAGTTCCCCAGAAGACCCCACAGATACGCAGTATTTT. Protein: CASSSPEDPTDTQYF.

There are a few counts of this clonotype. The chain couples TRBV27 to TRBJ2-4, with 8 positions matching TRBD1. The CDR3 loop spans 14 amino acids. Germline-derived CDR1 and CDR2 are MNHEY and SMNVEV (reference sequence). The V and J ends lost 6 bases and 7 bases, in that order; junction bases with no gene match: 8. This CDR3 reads CASRPPDRVNIQYF. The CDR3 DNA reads TGTGCCAGCAGACCACCGGACAGGGTGAACATTCAGTACTTC.

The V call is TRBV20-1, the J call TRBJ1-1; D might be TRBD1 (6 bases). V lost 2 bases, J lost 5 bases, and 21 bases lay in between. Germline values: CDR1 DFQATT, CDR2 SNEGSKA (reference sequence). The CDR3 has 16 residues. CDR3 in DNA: TGCAGTGCTAGAAGTTGGGACACCTCTGTGTGGACTGAAGCTTTCTTT. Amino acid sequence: CSARSWDTSVWTEAFF.